One sample yielded the 5 T cell receptor beta chains listed below, sequenced in a study of T-cell memory formation after mild COVID-19 (dated by TCRdb to the early 2020s). The method behind the library was 5' RACE. For sequencing, an Illumina NovaSeq 6000 was employed. The raw public reads went through TCRdb reprocessing: fastp at Q25, MiXCR clone calling, in-frame beta chains kept. Every entry covers one CDR3 protein and lists the most common genes and DNA from its rows. Present in this sample are 30,000 to 35,000 distinct CDR3 sequences, 7% to 8% of which were seen just once. 25% to 35% of the sample comes from the top ten. Sequencing input: PBMCs or a T cell subset sorted from them (not recorded which). These receptors were collected from a man aged 18-30 years who had mild COVID-19 (a few samples of this study predate the infection). The sample titles of this study are shuffled in the database, so cell type and time point are left out; the donor was told from shared clones.

This clonotype has at least ten counts. The chain couples TRBV20-1 to TRBJ2-2; TRBD2 matches 14 bases. V shed 3 bases and J 4 bases; nucleotides not matched to a gene: 7. In germline, CDR1 is DFQATT, CDR2 SNEGSKA (reference sequence). This CDR3 comprises 17 residues. The CDR3 here is CSASAPGLAGATGELFF. CDR3 DNA: TGCAGTGCTAGCGCGCCGGGACTAGCGGGGGCCACCGGGGAGCTGTTTTTT.

The rearrangement joins TRBV20-1 to TRBJ1-3; 7 nucleotides agree with TRBD1. The CDR3 extends over 14 amino acids. After removal of 5 bases from V and 1 base from J, the junction contained 5 bases not matched to a gene. The germline V gene has CDR1 DFQATT and CDR2 SNEGSKA (reference sequence). CDR3 protein: CSAYQDRSGNTIYF. As DNA, the CDR3 is TGCAGTGCTTATCAGGACAGGTCTGGAAACACCATATATTTT.

This clonotype was seen repeatedly, ten times or more. The chain couples TRBV7-2 to TRBJ2-5, with 7 bases matching TRBD1. The CDR3 is made up of 13 amino acids. The V gene's germline CDR1 is SGHTA and CDR2 FQGNSA. The J segment lost 7 bases and the V segment lost 11 bases, leaving 13 bases of the junction unmatched. CDR3 sequence reads: CASTTGRSATQYF. The CDR3, as DNA: TGTGCCTCCACGACAGGGCGGTCAGCGACCCAGTACTTC. Full variable domain (outside the CDR3, taken from reference TRBV7-2 and TRBJ2-5): GAGVSQSPSNKVTEKGKDVELRCDPISGHTALYWYRQSLGQGLEFLIYFQGNSAPDKSGLPSDRFSAERTGGSVSTLTIQRTQQEDSAVYLCASTTGRSATQYFGPGTRLLVL.

There are many counts of this clonotype. V usage is TRBV5-1 and J usage is TRBJ2-7, with 11 bases fitting TRBD1. Trimming cost V 2 bases and J 5 bases; bases outside gene matches: 6. The CDR3 loop spans 15 amino acids. The germline V gene encodes CDR1 SGHRS and CDR2 YFSETQ. CDR3 sequence reads: CASSLQRTGGHEQYF. Written as DNA, the CDR3 is TGCGCCAGCAGCTTACAACGGACAGGGGGCCACGAGCAGTACTTC.

The chain is built from TRBV11-2 and TRBJ1-4, with D possibly being TRBD1 (6 bases). The germline V and J ends were trimmed by 0 bases and 7 bases, with 15 bases remaining between them. This CDR3 comprises 16 residues. The germline gives CDR1 SGHAT, CDR2 FQNNGV. The CDR3, as DNA: TGTGCCAGCAGCTTAGATAGACAGGCCGGCATTGAAAAACTGTTTTTT. Protein sequence: CASSLDRQAGIEKLFF.